This TCR beta chain was retrieved from a study of regulatory T cells in long-lasting Graves disease. This clonotype was detected ten times or more. Libraries of TCR beta came from iRepertoire HTBI primers plus Arm-PCR of CDR3 regions. Original processing methods: Throughout the samples, researchers identified about 62 TRBV and roughly 14 TRBJ segments. TCRdb re-derived calls from the multiplex PCR reads in MiXCR, one entry per CDR3 protein. For this entry, the V and J calls and clone size follow TCRdb and not the study's own pipeline. The table shows some 250,000 distinct CDR3 sequences, with roughly 18% occurring only once. Time point defined: newly diagnosed GD, antithyroid drugs for less than 3 months. From RNA extracted from PBMCs, the TCR library was made. CDR3 length: 11 residues. The germline V gene encodes CDR1 DFQATT and CDR2 SNEGSKA (reference sequence). V lost 5 bases to trimming and J lost 4 bases, with 8 bases between them.

This same sample was also part of a study on T cells in Graves' hyperthyroidism and ophthalmopathy. From that paper: Initially, a first-round RT-PCR of the TCR CDR3 employed the HTBI primer set.

The chain recombines TRBV20-1 with TRBJ1-1, with unresolved D. The specimen comprised peripheral blood mononuclear cells (PBMCs), sampled at new diagnosis, from a patient treated with antithyroid drugs. The receptor's source is a woman aged 30 to 39 with Graves disease. The CDR3 region has the DNA TGCAGTGCTCGGGCTGCCACTGAAGCTTTCTTT. This codes for CSARAATEAFF.